Sequencing of this T cell receptor beta chain was carried out in a study of OX40 agonist ivuxolimab in advanced cancers. Study details: Patients took ivuxolimab, an agonistic anti-OX40 (CD134) antibody. Checkpoint inhibitors had been given previously to under 50% of patients.

The table came from immunoSEQ multiplex PCR; TCRdb's copy has only in-frame clones and leaves some out. The sample holds some 83,000 clones, 86% seen once. Peripheral blood came from all dose cohorts at three timepoints. The CDR3 is made up of 11 amino acids. Germline assignment: CDR1 LNHDA and CDR2 SQIVND (reference sequence). Trimming cost V 3 bases and J 9 bases, with 6 bases left between them. The chain carries TRBV19 and TRBJ2-1, with D unresolved. The receptor's source is an adult with an advanced solid tumor such as melanoma, head and neck, liver or kidney cancer. Sequencing was performed on CD4+ or CD8+ T cells sorted from blood, taken in a trial of the OX40 agonist ivuxolimab. CDR3 nucleotide sequence: TGTGCCAGTAGTATCTATACTGAGCAGTTCTTC. It specifies CASSIYTEQFF.